The sequence of this T cell receptor beta chain was determined in a study of Ad26.COV2.S vaccination and SARS-CoV-2 variants. The wider study: Of the COV1001 trial arms, the Ad26.COV2.S arm included the donor. Ad26.COV2.S shots went into the muscle once or twice, 56 days apart. Study-wide results and limits: Post-vaccination spike-specific CD8+ and CD4+ T cell responses reportedly had substantial breadth. People given the vaccine had a wider spike-specific TCR breadth than placebo recipients did.

The protocol was immunoSEQ multiplex PCR, while the TCRdb copy is restricted to in-frame clones and leaves out a portion. Among under 550,000 clones listed, around 89% were seen once. Treatment specified: approximately 18 received Ad26.COV2.S at low or high dose, single or two shots; 5 received placebo; per-sample allocation not given. Specimens were obtained on day 63 following the first vaccine or placebo injection. There are 17 residues in the CDR3. Germline V CDR1 and CDR2: SGHNT, YYREEE (reference sequence). The germline V and J ends were trimmed by 3 bases and 7 bases, with 25 bases remaining between them. On this clone: Its antigen is unknown.

The sample consisted of peripheral blood, taken in a trial of Ad26.COV2.S vaccine versus placebo. The chain is built from TRBV5-4 and TRBJ2-5; D uncertain. The source of this sequence is a person between 18 and 65 years old who received the Ad26.COV2.S COVID-19 vaccine or a placebo. This CDR3 reads CASSSAAGRRYVGTQYF. The CDR3 DNA reads TGTGCCAGCAGCTCCGCAGCCGGACGCCGATACGTTGGGACCCAGTACTTC.